By sample share, the clone carrying this T cell receptor (beta chain) is medium-sized. Time point given: blood 4 weeks post-SBRT, at nephrectomy. The sample's treatment: 15 Gy SBRT to primary tumor, nephrectomy 4 weeks later. Nephrectomy followed 15 Gy stereotactic body radiation by 4 weeks. This record belongs to a study of radiation and T cells in renal cell carcinoma. The protocol was immunoSEQ multiplex PCR, while the TCRdb copy is restricted to in-frame clones and leaves out a portion. In the table there are about 43,000 clones, 70% to 85% of which are singletons. The source material was blood, sampled from a patient whose treatment included radiotherapy and nephrectomy. The origin of this receptor is a woman aged 70-85 years with renal cell carcinoma.

The CDR3 DNA follows: TGCAGCGTTGAGCAGGGGGAAGGGTACGAGCAGTACTTC. It specifies CSVEQGEGYEQYF. The chain carries TRBV29-1 and TRBJ2-7; 7 bases map to TRBD1. CDR3 size: 13 residues. The germline V gene encodes CDR1 SQVTM and CDR2 ANQGSEA. With V trimmed by 3 bases and J by 4 bases, 6 bases remained unmatched.